This TCR beta chain is from a study of blood T cell repertoires in COVID-19. Assay: immunoSEQ multiplex PCR; the TCRdb copy retains only in-frame clones and omits some. Of approximately 38,000 clones in the sample, over 70% were seen once. Germline CDR1 reads SGHDT; CDR2 reads YYEEEE. The CDR3 runs 16 residues. The J segment lost 8 bases and the V segment lost 0 bases, leaving 12 bases of the junction unmatched. The material sequenced was peripheral blood. The J gene is TRBJ1-2, the V gene TRBV5-6; TRBD1 aligns across 8 bases. The sequence was collected from a man aged 50 to 60 with active or convalescent COVID-19. CDR3 sequence (DNA): TGTGCCAGCAGCTTGGCCGGGACAGGACCTTCGGGGGGCTACACCTTC. As protein: CASSLAGTGPSGGYTF.